A single sample is the source of the 24 T cell receptor beta chains below, sequenced in a study of identical twins. TCRdb fed the 5' RACE reads into MiXCR, producing one record per CDR3 protein. The sample records some 590,000 distinct CDR3 sequences, roughly 9.5% being singletons. These sequences were also reported in another study, on yellow fever vaccine responses in identical twins.

Sequenced sample: PBMCs. These receptors were obtained from a young woman in good health.

The gene calls are TRBV29-1 and TRBJ2-5; 7 nucleotides align to TRBD2. Trimming at V came to 6 bases and at J to 5 bases, leaving 9 bases not matched to a gene. Germline V gives CDR1 SQVTM, CDR2 ANQGSEA. The CDR3 is made up of 13 amino acids. CDR3 in amino acids: CSVMWEGWETQYF. CDR3 DNA sequence: TGCAGCGTCATGTGGGAGGGCTGGGAGACCCAGTACTTC.

This clonotype came up many times. The V call is TRBV9, the J call TRBJ2-7; TRBD1 is a possible D gene (6 bases). The CDR3 has 15 amino acids. Per germline, CDR1 SGDLS and CDR2 YYNGEE. V shed 6 bases and J shed 0 bases, with 16 bases lying between them. CDR3 sequence: CASTLGASSSYEQYF. The DNA of the CDR3 is TGTGCCAGCACCTTGGGGGCCAGTAGCTCCTACGAGCAGTACTTC.

The chain carries TRBV20-1 and TRBJ2-7, with 13 bases aligning to TRBD2. Germline loops: CDR1 DFQATT, CDR2 SNEGSKA (reference sequence). CDR3 length: 15 amino acids. The V gene end was trimmed by 0 bases and the J gene end by 3 bases; junction bases not matched to a gene: 2. CDR3 amino acids: CSARDRTSGSYEQYF. CDR3 nucleotide sequence: TGCAGTGCTAGAGATCGGACTAGCGGGAGCTACGAGCAGTACTTC.

This clonotype was detected many times. The chain recombines TRBV12-3 or TRBV12-4 with TRBJ2-1, with D unclear. The V end was cut by 2 bases, the J end by 7 bases, with 9 bases between. The CDR3 spans 13 residues. CDR3 loop: CASSLIGPNEQFF. The CDR3 DNA follows: TGTGCCAGCAGTTTAATCGGACCTAATGAGCAGTTCTTC.

The genes are TRBV20-1 and TRBJ2-3, with D perhaps matching TRBD2 (5 bases). V was trimmed by 4 bases and J by 1 base, leaving 15 bases between them. Per germline, CDR1 DFQATT and CDR2 SNEGSKA (reference sequence). The CDR3 contains 15 residues. DNA for the CDR3: TGCAGTGCTACTAGCTCCGGGGTTGGCACAGATACGCAGTATTTT. This translates into CSATSSGVGTDTQYF.

This clonotype occurred many times. J is TRBJ2-3 and V is TRBV12-3 or TRBV12-4; D uncertain. V shed 5 bases and J shed 8 bases, with 8 bases lying between them. The CDR3 sequence is 11 residues long. The CDR3 nucleotides are TGTGCCAGCAGTCCCCTAGGTACGCAGTATTTT. Translating it yields CASSPLGTQYF.

This clonotype was found many times. The V call is TRBV7-2, the J call TRBJ1-3; tentative D call: TRBD1 (6 bases). The CDR3 covers 15 residues. CDR1 and CDR2 from the germline V gene are SGHTA and FQGNSA. Between the trimmed V and J ends, which lost 5 bases and 3 bases, there was a span of 14 bases. DNA for the CDR3: TGTGCCAGCAGCCCGCTAACAGGGAATGGAAACACCATATATTTT. Protein: CASSPLTGNGNTIYF.

This clonotype was counted between two and nine times. The rearrangement uses TRBV28 and TRBJ1-1; D gene uncertain. The length of the CDR3 is 14 residues. Germline V lookup: CDR1 MDHEN, CDR2 SYDVKM. V lost 3 bases, J lost 1 base, and 9 bases lay in between. Written as DNA, the CDR3 is TGTGCCAGCAGTTTTCGGCAGGCGAACACTGAAGCTTTCTTT. Protein: CASSFRQANTEAFF.

The chain joins TRBV12-3 or TRBV12-4 to TRBJ2-7; 7 bases are a match to TRBD2. This CDR3 has 12 amino acids. J was trimmed by 6 bases and V by 5 bases; bases with no gene match: 4. CDR3 loop: CASSAGEGEQYF. DNA of the CDR3: TGTGCCAGCAGTGCCGGGGAGGGCGAGCAGTACTTC.

Only a few counts were recorded for this clonotype. The CDR3 sequence is CASSVLGGSSPNEKLFF. The CDR3 nucleotides are TGTGCCAGCAGCGTGCTCGGGGGGTCCAGCCCTAATGAAAAACTGTTTTTT. The rearrangement uses TRBV5-5 and TRBJ1-4; D is perhaps TRBD1 (5 bases). The V gene's germline CDR1 is SGHKS and CDR2 YYEKEE (reference sequence). The V gene lost 4 bases and the J gene lost 3 bases, with 19 bases spanning the gap. The CDR3 extends over 17 amino acids.

The rearrangement links TRBV11-2 to TRBJ2-1; D remains ambiguous. V lost 3 bases to trimming and J lost 5 bases, with 5 bases between them. There are 12 residues in the CDR3. Germline lookup yields CDR1 SGHAT and CDR2 FQNNGV. Written as DNA, the CDR3 is TGTGCCAGCAGCTTTATGAACAATGAGCAGTTCTTC. The encoded protein is CASSFMNNEQFF.

In this sample, this clonotype turned up a few times. The CDR3 sequence is CASGRGAALEQYF. The CDR3 bases are TGTGCCAGTGGGCGGGGAGCTGCTCTCGAGCAGTACTTC. This sequence joins TRBV6-1 and TRBJ2-7; tentatively, D is TRBD2 (6 bases). Between the trimmed V and J ends, which lost 9 bases and 6 bases, there was a span of 18 bases. Germline CDR1 and CDR2: MNHNS and SASEGT. The CDR3 length is 13 residues.

There are a few counts of this clonotype. This chain joins TRBV12-3 or TRBV12-4 and TRBJ1-1; 8 bases align to TRBD1. The V and J ends lost 7 bases and 4 bases, in that order; junction bases with no gene match: 11. This CDR3 is 15 amino acids long. CDR3 sequence: CASTRQGIGFTEAFF. CDR3 DNA: TGTGCCAGCACTAGACAGGGGATCGGCTTCACTGAAGCTTTCTTT.

This clonotype has at least ten counts. The chain joins TRBV10-3 to TRBJ2-5; no definite D call. Germline V lookup: CDR1 ENHRY, CDR2 SYGVKD. The CDR3 runs to 14 residues. V gave up 2 bases and J gave up 0 bases, with 7 bases separating them. The CDR3 DNA is TGTGCCATCAGTGAGGGGGTTTACCAAGAGACCCAGTACTTC. It yields the protein CAISEGVYQETQYF.

The chain couples TRBV28 to TRBJ2-7; D is tentatively TRBD1 or TRBD2 (5 bases each). The length of the CDR3 is 14 residues. The V and J ends lost 6 bases and 3 bases respectively, with 15 bases between them. Germline lookup yields CDR1 MDHEN and CDR2 SYDVKM. The CDR3 DNA reads TGTGCCAGCAGCCTCCTGGGGGAAATCTACGAGCAGTACTTC. It codes for CASSLLGEIYEQYF.

This clonotype was counted many times. The gene calls are TRBV12-3 or TRBV12-4 and TRBJ2-7; D may be TRBD1 or TRBD2 (5 bases each). This CDR3 region has 14 residues. Deletions cut 3 bases from V and 5 bases from J, with 14 bases between. This CDR3 is CASSFSSGSHEQYF. The DNA for the CDR3 is TGTGCCAGCAGTTTCTCATCAGGGAGTCACGAGCAGTACTTC.

This clonotype was recorded a few times. J is TRBJ2-3 and V is TRBV24-1, with 9 bases that match TRBD2. This CDR3 spans 16 amino acids. V was clipped by 6 bases and J by 1 base; unmatched bases: 7. The germline V gene encodes CDR1 KGHDR and CDR2 SFDVKD. The CDR3 region is CATSRGRTSGTDTQYF. The CDR3 DNA reads as TGTGCCACCAGTCGGGGGAGGACTAGCGGCACAGATACGCAGTATTTT.

This clonotype was detected a few times. The V and J genes are TRBV30 and TRBJ2-3; D unclear. Germline CDR1 reads GTSNPN; CDR2 reads SVGIG (reference sequence). V lost 4 bases and J 4 bases, leaving 6 bases between the germline ends. The CDR3 is 11 residues long. The CDR3 DNA reads TGTGCCTGGATGGGGTCAGATACGCAGTATTTT. Translation: CAWMGSDTQYF.

This clonotype was observed many times. This sequence joins TRBV11-2 and TRBJ2-2; D remains ambiguous. V lost 3 bases and J 3 bases, leaving 11 bases between the germline ends. The CDR3 is 15 amino acids. CDR1 and CDR2 from the germline V gene are SGHAT and FQNNGV. The CDR3 DNA sequence: TGTGCCAGCAGCTTCCATCCCACAGACACCGGGGAGCTGTTTTTT. Amino acid sequence: CASSFHPTDTGELFF.

The V call is TRBV4-1, the J call TRBJ2-3; unclear D gene. Germline CDR1 and CDR2: MGHRA and YSYEKL. This CDR3 contains 15 residues. The germline V and J ends were trimmed by 1 base and 1 base, with 9 bases remaining between them. The CDR3 nucleotides read TGCGCCAGCAGCCAAGCGGTTCCTCGCACAGATACGCAGTATTTT. Encoded protein: CASSQAVPRTDTQYF.

In this sample, this clonotype turned up a few times. This chain uses TRBV6-1 with TRBJ2-3, with 10 bases lining up with TRBD2. Germline V gives CDR1 MNHNS, CDR2 SASEGT. The CDR3 covers 17 residues. Trimming at V came to 3 bases and at J to 2 bases, leaving 8 bases not matched to a gene. CDR3 loop: CASSDRTSGAHTDTQYF. DNA for the CDR3: TGTGCCAGCAGTGACCGCACTAGCGGGGCCCACACAGATACGCAGTATTTT.

This clonotype was counted many times. This chain uses TRBV12-5 with TRBJ2-1; D not resolved. CDR1 LGHNT and CDR2 FRNRAP come from the germline V gene. Trimming took off 3 bases at V and 6 bases at J, with 6 bases between the two ends. The CDR3 is 12 amino acids. The CDR3 DNA follows: TGTGCTAGTGGTTTTGGGATCAATGAGCAGTTCTTC. Its protein is CASGFGINEQFF. Variable domain in full (rest from reference TRBV12-5 and TRBJ2-1): DARVTQTPRHKVTEMGQEVTMRCQPILGHNTVFWYRQTMMQGLELLAYFRNRAPLDDSGMPKDRFSAEMPDATLATLKIQPSEPRDSAVYFCASGFGINEQFFGPGTRLTVL.

This clonotype was detected many times. V usage is TRBV2 and J usage is TRBJ1-1; a possible D gene is TRBD1 (6 bases). The CDR3 has 14 residues. V lost 7 bases and J 8 bases, leaving 20 bases between the germline ends. Germline lookup yields CDR1 SNHLY and CDR2 FYNNEI. CDR3 sequence: CASNMDRNQLEAFF. CDR3 DNA sequence: TGTGCCAGCAACATGGACAGAAACCAGTTAGAAGCTTTCTTT.

The V gene is TRBV9, the J gene TRBJ2-7; 7 bases line up with TRBD2. From germline, CDR1 is SGDLS and CDR2 YYNGEE. V was pared by 0 bases and J by 5 bases, with 5 bases of the junction left unmatched. The CDR3 has 14 residues. This CDR3 is CASSVDGGSNEQYF. As DNA, the CDR3 is TGTGCCAGCAGCGTAGATGGCGGGAGTAACGAGCAGTACTTC. Based on the CDR3 plus reference TRBV9 and TRBJ2-7, the full variable domain is DSGVTQTPKHLITATGQRVTLRCSPRSGDLSVYWYQQSLDQGLQFLIQYYNGEERAKGNILERFSAQQFPDLHSELNLSSLELGDSALYFCASSVDGGSNEQYFGPGTRLTVT.